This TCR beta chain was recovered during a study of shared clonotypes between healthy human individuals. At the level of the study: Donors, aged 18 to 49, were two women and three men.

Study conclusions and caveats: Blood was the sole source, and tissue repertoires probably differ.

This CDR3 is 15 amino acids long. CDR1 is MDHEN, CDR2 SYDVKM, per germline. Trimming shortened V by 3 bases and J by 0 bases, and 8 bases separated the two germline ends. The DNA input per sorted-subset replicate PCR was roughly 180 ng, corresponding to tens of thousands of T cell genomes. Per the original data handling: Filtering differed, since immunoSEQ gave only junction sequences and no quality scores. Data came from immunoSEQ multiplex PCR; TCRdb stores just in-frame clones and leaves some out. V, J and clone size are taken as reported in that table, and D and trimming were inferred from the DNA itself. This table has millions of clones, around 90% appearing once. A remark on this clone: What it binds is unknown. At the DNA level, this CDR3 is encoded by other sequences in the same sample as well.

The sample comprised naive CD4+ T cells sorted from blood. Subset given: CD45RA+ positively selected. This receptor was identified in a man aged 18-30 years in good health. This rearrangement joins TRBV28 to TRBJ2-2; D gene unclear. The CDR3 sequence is CASSLGGSNTGELFF. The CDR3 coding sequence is TGTGCCAGCAGTTTGGGCGGTTCGAACACCGGGGAGCTGTTTTTT.